One and the same sample provided the 32 T cell receptor beta chains below, sequenced in a study of vaccination effects on CD4 cells after COVID-19. No antigen has been assigned to these receptors. Produced via immunoSEQ multiplex PCR; TCRdb's table is partial and in-frame only. The profile shows about 73,000 clones, over 65% of them singletons. The authors isolated CD4+ T cells after about 10 days of culture. Two doses of BNT162b2 or mRNA-1273 vaccine were administered to participants. Sample: CD4+ T cells from PBMCs cultured without peptide, taken after COVID-19 vaccination. The receptors derive from a human donor who received a COVID-19 vaccine.

This clone was counted at least ten times. The chain employs TRBV13 and TRBJ1-2; D not resolved. The V and J ends lost 5 bases and 2 bases respectively, with 18 bases between them. The CDR3 is made up of 16 amino acids. CDR1 and CDR2 (germline): PRHDT, FYEKMQ (reference sequence). This chain's CDR3 is CASSLGGKTWNYGYTF. The CDR3 DNA follows: TGTGCCAGCAGCCTGGGAGGGAAAACTTGGAACTATGGCTACACCTTC.

J is TRBJ1-5 and V is TRBV7-8; no definite D call. Germline CDR1 is SGHVS and CDR2 is FQNEAQ. This CDR3 has 12 residues. Trimming left V 0 bases short and J 9 bases short, with 6 bases between. CDR3 residues: CASSLAVGPQHF. The CDR3 bases are TGTGCCAGCAGCTTAGCCGTGGGGCCCCAGCATTTT.

The rearrangement uses TRBV24-1 and TRBJ2-1; D is ambiguous. CDR3 length equals 17 residues. Germline CDR1 reads KGHDR; CDR2 reads SFDVKD. V lost 3 bases and J lost 6, with 20 bases in between. The CDR3 region is CATSDPSTDPMGNEQFF. CDR3 DNA sequence: TGTGCCACCAGTGATCCGTCGACGGATCCTATGGGCAATGAGCAGTTCTTC.

The chain has TRBV7-9 and TRBJ2-1; D might be TRBD1 or TRBD2, each matching 5 bases. Trimming pared 1 base from V and 6 bases from J, leaving 13 bases between. Germline-derived CDR1 and CDR2 are SEHNR and FQNEAQ (reference sequence). CDR3 length: 15 amino acids. The CDR3 coding sequence is TGTGCCAGCAGCTTAGGAGGGGCTGTTGGCAATGAGCAGTTCTTC. Translating it yields CASSLGGAVGNEQFF.

CDR3 in DNA: TGCGCCAGCAGCTTCAAGACGTCGGCGGAGAAACTGTTTTTT. Translating gives CASSFKTSAEKLFF. The rearrangement joins TRBV5-1 to TRBJ1-4, with D hard to call. Germline V gene data show CDR1 as SGHRS and CDR2 as YFSETQ. The CDR3 has 14 amino acids. Trimming pared 2 bases from V and 11 bases from J, leaving 16 bases between.

The chain is built from TRBV19 and TRBJ1-5, with 9 bases identical to TRBD1. Looked up from germline, CDR1 is LNHDA and CDR2 is SQIVND (reference sequence). The CDR3 runs to 16 residues. With V trimmed by 4 bases and J by 1 base, 5 bases remained unmatched. CDR3: CASSTGQGLSNQPQHF. The CDR3 bases are TGTGCCAGTAGTACCGGACAGGGGTTGAGCAATCAGCCCCAGCATTTT.

The V and J genes are TRBV2 and TRBJ2-2; 10 nucleotides agree with TRBD1. The CDR3 spans 13 residues. The V and J ends lost 7 bases and 6 bases, in that order; junction bases with no gene match: 2. From germline, CDR1 is SNHLY and CDR2 FYNNEI. The DNA for the CDR3 is TGTGCCAGCAATGGACAGGGGGCCGGGGAGCTGTTTTTT. It specifies CASNGQGAGELFF.

The chain uses TRBV2 and TRBJ2-1; no clear D. This CDR3 has 14 amino acids. Germline V gives CDR1 SNHLY, CDR2 FYNNEI. V was cut by 8 bases and J by 1 base, with 12 bases left in between. The CDR3 here is CASYSARSYNEQFF. The CDR3 DNA is TGTGCCAGCTACTCAGCAAGGTCCTACAATGAGCAGTTCTTC.

The V gene is TRBV5-6, the J gene TRBJ2-6; no clear D gene. The CDR3 is made up of 16 amino acids. Germline loops: CDR1 SGHDT, CDR2 YYEEEE. Trimming removed 4 bases at V and 2 bases at J, with 13 bases between. CDR3 in DNA: TGTGCCAGCAGCGCCACGTGGTCACCTGGGGCCAACGTCCTGACTTTC. Its protein product is CASSATWSPGANVLTF. Using reference TRBV5-6 and TRBJ2-6 for the parts outside the CDR3, the full variable domain is DAGVTQSPTHLIKTRGQQVTLRCSPKSGHDTVSWYQQALGQGPQFIFQYYEEEERQRGNFPDRFSGHQFPNYSSELNVNALLLGDSALYLCASSATWSPGANVLTFGAGSRLTVL.

As DNA, the CDR3 is TGTGCCAGCCCTAACCCCCCAAGACTAGTTTCCTACAATGAGCAGTTCTTC. This gives the protein CASPNPPRLVSYNEQFF. V is TRBV5-8 and J is TRBJ2-1; D is possibly TRBD2 (6 bases). The CDR3 spans 17 residues. Germline V gene lookup returns CDR1 SGHTS and CDR2 YDEGEE. Deletions cut 7 bases from V and 1 base from J, with 21 bases between.

This clone was seen a few times. This chain uses TRBV5-4 with TRBJ2-1, with 8 bases that match TRBD1. Per germline, CDR1 SGHNT and CDR2 YYREEE (reference sequence). There are 14 residues in the CDR3. With V trimmed by 2 bases and J by 3 bases, 1 base remained unmatched. DNA of the CDR3: TGTGCCAGCAGCTTAACAGGGGGCTACAATGAGCAGTTCTTC. This gives the protein CASSLTGGYNEQFF.

The chain carries TRBV18 and TRBJ1-1; no definite D call. CDR1 is KGHSH and CDR2 is LQKENI in the germline V gene. The germline V and J ends were trimmed by 3 bases and 2 bases, with 7 bases remaining between them. The CDR3 extends over 13 amino acids. CDR3 nucleotides: TGTGCCAGCTCACCGACACGAAACACTGAAGCTTTCTTT. It is translated as CASSPTRNTEAFF.

The CDR3 loop is CASSEGPRTQYF. CDR3 DNA: TGTGCCAGCAGTGAAGGCCCCCGTACGCAGTATTTT. The J gene is TRBJ2-3, the V gene TRBV6-1; D gene uncertain. CDR1 and CDR2 (germline): MNHNS, SASEGT. CDR3 length equals 12 residues. V lost 1 base to trimming and J lost 8 bases, with 7 bases between them.

The V gene is TRBV7-2, the J gene TRBJ1-6; D call uncertain. Per germline, CDR1 SGHTA and CDR2 FQGNSA. The CDR3 contains 13 residues. V was clipped by 5 bases and J by 8 bases, with 10 bases between them. Here the CDR3 DNA reads TGTGCCAGCAGCCCCGTCAGAGATTCACCCCTCCACTTT. Translating gives CASSPVRDSPLHF.

V gene TRBV7-6 combines with J gene TRBJ2-2; unclear D gene. CDR3 length equals 16 residues. V lost 5 bases and J lost 4, with 17 bases in between. Germline V gene data show CDR1 as SGHVS and CDR2 as FNYEAQ. The CDR3 protein is CASSPTGAIPTGELFF. The CDR3 DNA is TGTGCCAGCAGCCCCACCGGTGCGATCCCCACCGGGGAGCTGTTTTTT.

The chain combines TRBV28 with TRBJ1-3; D ambiguous. The CDR3 runs to 13 residues. Trimming removed 2 bases from V and 3 bases from J, with 5 bases in between. The germline gives CDR1 MDHEN, CDR2 SYDVKM. The CDR3 loop reads CASSLQVGNTIYF. CDR3 coding DNA: TGTGCCAGCAGTTTACAGGTTGGAAACACCATATATTTT. The whole variable domain, remainder taken from reference TRBV28 and TRBJ1-3, is DVKVTQSSRYLVKRTGEKVFLECVQDMDHENMFWYRQDPGLGLRLIYFSYDVKMKEKGDIPEGYSVSREKKERFSLILESASTNQTSMYLCASSLQVGNTIYFGEGSWLTVV.

V usage is TRBV7-2 and J usage is TRBJ2-5, with 9 bases fitting TRBD2. CDR1 is SGHTA and CDR2 is FQGNSA in the germline V gene. The CDR3 sequence is 16 residues long. Germline trimming cut 5 bases from V and 4 bases from J; bases unmatched to any gene: 11. CDR3 in amino acids: CASSRLLAGERETQYF. The CDR3 coding sequence is TGTGCCAGCAGCCGGCTACTAGCGGGTGAGCGAGAGACCCAGTACTTC.

CDR3 DNA sequence: TGTGCCACCAGCACACGACAGGGAATGAACACTGAAGCTTTCTTT. This encodes CATSTRQGMNTEAFF. The V and J genes are TRBV15 and TRBJ1-1; 7 positions match TRBD1. The germline CDR1 and CDR2 sequences are LNHNV and YYDKDF (reference sequence). After removal of 4 bases from V and 0 bases from J, the junction contained 5 bases not matched to a gene. The CDR3 totals 15 residues.

The V gene is TRBV2, the J gene TRBJ2-3, with 9 bases aligning to TRBD1. Germline V gene lookup returns CDR1 SNHLY and CDR2 FYNNEI. This CDR3 is 14 amino acids long. Trimming at V came to 6 bases and at J to 3 bases, leaving 4 bases not matched to a gene. The CDR3 nucleotides are TGTGCCAGCAGCCTGACAGGGGGGACAGATACGCAGTATTTT. Protein product: CASSLTGGTDTQYF.

This rearrangement joins TRBV30 to TRBJ1-2, with 7 bases that match TRBD1. The trim removed 2 bases at V and 13 bases at J, leaving 13 bases unmatched. The V gene's germline CDR1 is GTSNPN and CDR2 SVGIG (reference sequence). The CDR3 spans 13 residues. The CDR3 region has the DNA TGTGCCTGGAGTCCGCAAAGGGAGACAGGGCTCACCTTC. Translated: CAWSPQRETGLTF.

This clone was detected only once. Other DNA sequences within the sample encode an identical CDR3. This rearrangement joins TRBV18 to TRBJ1-4; 10 positions agree with TRBD1. This CDR3 has 14 amino acids. Per the germline V gene, CDR1 is KGHSH and CDR2 is LQKENI. The ends lost 3 bases at V and 6 bases at J; junction bases unmatched: 1. The CDR3 reads CASSPGTGDEKLFF. DNA of the CDR3: TGTGCCAGCTCACCGGGGACAGGGGATGAAAAACTGTTTTTT.

The rearrangement links TRBV6-4 to TRBJ2-2, with D uncertain. V dropped 5 bases and J dropped 6 bases, with 13 bases sitting between them. Germline V gene data show CDR1 as MRHNA and CDR2 as SNTAGT. The CDR3 spans 14 residues. CDR3 in DNA: TGTGCCAGCAGTAGCTTCTCGAGTTCCGGGGAGCTGTTTTTT. Protein sequence: CASSSFSSSGELFF.

There are a few counts of this clone. The CDR3 region is CSVRRGENQPQHF. In DNA form, the CDR3 reads TGCAGCGTCCGAAGGGGGGAGAATCAGCCCCAGCATTTT. V is TRBV29-1 and J is TRBJ1-5; a possible D gene is TRBD1 (6 bases). With 6 bases removed from V and 4 bases from J, the gap between germline ends came to 13 bases. The CDR3 is 13 amino acids. Germline values: CDR1 SQVTM, CDR2 ANQGSEA.

The rearrangement joins TRBV2 to TRBJ1-2; D might be TRBD1 (5 bases). This CDR3 has 13 amino acids. The V end was cut by 6 bases, the J end by 1 base, with 9 bases between. CDR1 and CDR2 from the germline V gene are SNHLY and FYNNEI. The CDR3 loop reads CASRTTVNYGYTF. The CDR3 DNA reads TGTGCCAGCAGGACGACAGTTAACTATGGCTACACCTTC.

The chain links TRBV7-9 to TRBJ1-4, with D tentatively TRBD1 (6 bases). The germline V and J ends were trimmed by 2 bases and 6 bases, with 7 bases remaining between them. The length of the CDR3 is 13 residues. Germline V gives CDR1 SEHNR, CDR2 FQNEAQ (reference sequence). The CDR3 sequence is CASSLRTDEKLFF. The CDR3 coding sequence is TGTGCCAGCAGCTTAAGGACAGATGAAAAACTGTTTTTT.

J is TRBJ2-5 and V is TRBV7-7, with TRBD1 as a possible D gene (6 bases). The ends were cut back, 5 bases at V and 7 bases at J, with 14 bases in the middle. The CDR3 runs to 13 residues. The V gene's germline CDR1 is SSHAT and CDR2 FNYEAQ (reference sequence). The CDR3 DNA reads TGTGCCAGCAGCCAAACAGGGTTGGCGACCCAGTACTTC. This gives the protein CASSQTGLATQYF.

The chain has TRBV5-6 and TRBJ2-3; D may be TRBD1 or TRBD2 (5 bases each). Germline CDR1 reads SGHDT; CDR2 reads YYEEEE. The CDR3 has 14 residues. V shed 4 bases and J shed 4 bases, with 13 bases lying between them. The chain's CDR3 is CASSAPGTADTQYF. The CDR3 coding sequence is TGTGCCAGCAGCGCTCCCGGGACCGCAGATACGCAGTATTTT.

The genes are TRBV19 and TRBJ2-5; D is possibly TRBD1 (6 bases). The germline V gene encodes CDR1 LNHDA and CDR2 SQIVND (reference sequence). This CDR3 is 15 amino acids long. V lost 2 bases to trimming and J lost 2 bases, with 12 bases between them. The CDR3 DNA reads as TGTGCCAGTAGTATATCCAGGGGCTTTCAAGAGACCCAGTACTTC. As protein: CASSISRGFQETQYF.

This chain uses TRBV6-5 with TRBJ2-3; no definite D call. The CDR3 contains 15 residues. CDR1 is MNHEY, CDR2 SVGAGI, per germline. V lost 6 bases to trimming and J lost 4 bases, with 17 bases between them. The CDR3 is CASRRIFGQSDTQYF. The DNA for the CDR3 is TGTGCCAGCAGGCGTATTTTCGGGCAATCAGATACGCAGTATTTT.

The rearrangement joins TRBV28 to TRBJ1-5; no clear D. CDR3 length equals 12 residues. Germline values: CDR1 MDHEN, CDR2 SYDVKM. V was cut by 8 bases and J by 6 bases, with 11 bases left in between. The CDR3 loop is CASAAAAQPQHF. The DNA of the CDR3 is TGTGCCAGCGCCGCGGCAGCTCAGCCCCAGCATTTT.

The chain combines TRBV20-1 with TRBJ1-2; TRBD1 might be the D (5 bases). Trimming pared 5 bases from V and 8 bases from J, leaving 12 bases between. CDR1 is DFQATT and CDR2 is SNEGSKA in the germline V gene (reference sequence). The CDR3 sequence is 11 residues long. CDR3 sequence (DNA): TGCAGTGCTCTAGGGGCGCGAGGCTACACCTTC. This gives the protein CSALGARGYTF.

V is TRBV30 and J is TRBJ2-2; D may be TRBD1 or TRBD2 (5 bases each). CDR3 length: 13 amino acids. Trimming removed 5 bases from V and 3 bases from J, with 10 bases in between. Germline assignment: CDR1 GTSNPN and CDR2 SVGIG (reference sequence). The CDR3 DNA reads as TGTGCCTGGTGGGACCTTTACACCGGGGAGCTGTTTTTT. This gives the protein CAWWDLYTGELFF.